This record covers a single TCR beta chain. Authors' data handling: Amplification with reference gene primers provided the estimates of nucleated cell counts. The method was immunoSEQ multiplex PCR; TCRdb's version includes in-frame clones alone and lacks a portion of them. The V and J calls and clone size come from that table; D and trimming were worked out from the DNA. The sample has approximately 70,000 clones, more than 65% seen once. The germline CDR1 and CDR2 sequences are LGHNA and YSLEER. This CDR3 has 16 amino acids. V was clipped by 0 bases and J by 11 bases, with 20 bases between them. This entry belongs to a study of blood T cell repertoires in COVID-19. Study-level information: The United States, Italy and Spain were the sources of the acute and convalescent COVID-19 samples. T cells, B-cell-depleted T cells, or PBMCs provided the cDNA or gDNA that served as material.

This rearrangement joins TRBV4-3 to TRBJ2-4, with D maybe TRBD2 (7 bases). The specimen was peripheral blood. The source is a woman older than 75 with active or convalescent COVID-19. CDR3 in amino acids: CASSQERGGISWVQYF. CDR3 nucleotides: TGCGCCAGCAGCCAAGAGAGGGGGGGGATAAGTTGGGTTCAGTACTTC.